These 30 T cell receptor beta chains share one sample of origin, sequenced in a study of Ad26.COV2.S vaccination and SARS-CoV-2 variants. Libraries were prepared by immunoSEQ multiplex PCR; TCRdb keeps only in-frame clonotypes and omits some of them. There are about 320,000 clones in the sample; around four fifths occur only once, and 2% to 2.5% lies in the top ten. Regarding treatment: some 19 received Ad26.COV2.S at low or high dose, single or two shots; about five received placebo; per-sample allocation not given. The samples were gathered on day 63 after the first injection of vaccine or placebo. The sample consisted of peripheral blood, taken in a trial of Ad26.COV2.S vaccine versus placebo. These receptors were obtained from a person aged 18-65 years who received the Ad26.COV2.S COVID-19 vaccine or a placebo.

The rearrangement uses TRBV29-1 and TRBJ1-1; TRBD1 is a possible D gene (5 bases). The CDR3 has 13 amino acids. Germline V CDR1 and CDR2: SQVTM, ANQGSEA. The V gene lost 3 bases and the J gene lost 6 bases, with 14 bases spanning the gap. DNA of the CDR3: TGCAGCGTTGAGCAGGGTAGATTCTCTGAAGCTTTCTTT. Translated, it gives CSVEQGRFSEAFF.

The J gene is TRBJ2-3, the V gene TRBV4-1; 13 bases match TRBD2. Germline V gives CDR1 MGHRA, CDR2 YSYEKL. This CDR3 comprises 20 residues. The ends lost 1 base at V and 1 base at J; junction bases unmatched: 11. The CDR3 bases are TGCGCCAGCAGCCAAGGTCCATCGGGACTAGCGGGGATTCGCACAGATACGCAGTATTTT. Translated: CASSQGPSGLAGIRTDTQYF.

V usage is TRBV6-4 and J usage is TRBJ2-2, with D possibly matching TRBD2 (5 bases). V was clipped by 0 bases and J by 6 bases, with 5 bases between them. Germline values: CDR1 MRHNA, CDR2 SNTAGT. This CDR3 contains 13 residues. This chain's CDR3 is CASSDSRAGELFF. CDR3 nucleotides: TGTGCCAGCAGTGACTCGAGGGCCGGGGAGCTGTTTTTT.

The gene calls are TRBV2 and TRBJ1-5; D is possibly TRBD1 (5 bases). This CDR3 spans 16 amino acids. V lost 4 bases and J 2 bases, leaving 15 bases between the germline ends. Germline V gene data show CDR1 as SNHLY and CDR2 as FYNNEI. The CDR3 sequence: CASSGPTVLGNQPQHF. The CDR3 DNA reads TGTGCCAGCAGTGGCCCGACAGTCCTTGGCAATCAGCCCCAGCATTTT. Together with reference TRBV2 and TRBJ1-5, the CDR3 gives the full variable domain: EPEVTQTPSHQVTQMGQEVILRCVPISNHLYFYWYRQILGQKVEFLVSFYNNEISEKSEIFDDQFSVERPDGSNFTLKIRSTKLEDSAMYFCASSGPTVLGNQPQHFGDGTRLSIL.

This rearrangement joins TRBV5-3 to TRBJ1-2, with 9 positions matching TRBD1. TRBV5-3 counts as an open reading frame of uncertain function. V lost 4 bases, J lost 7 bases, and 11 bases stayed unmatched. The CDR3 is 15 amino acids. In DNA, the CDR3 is TGTGCCAGAAGCATACCCACAGGGGGCGGGTGTGGCTACACCTTC. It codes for CARSIPTGGGCGYTF.

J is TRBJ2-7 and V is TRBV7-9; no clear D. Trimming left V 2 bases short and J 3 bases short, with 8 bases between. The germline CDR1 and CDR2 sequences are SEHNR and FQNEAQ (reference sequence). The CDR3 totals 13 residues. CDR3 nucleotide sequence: TGTGCCAGCAGCTTAATGGGTCTCTACGAGCAGTACTTC. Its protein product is CASSLMGLYEQYF.

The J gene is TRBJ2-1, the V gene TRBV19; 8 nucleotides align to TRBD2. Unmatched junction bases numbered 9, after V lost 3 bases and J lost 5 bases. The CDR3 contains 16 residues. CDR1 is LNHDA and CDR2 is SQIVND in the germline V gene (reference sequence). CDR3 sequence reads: CASSIAAGGKDNEQFF. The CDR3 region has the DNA TGTGCCAGTAGTATCGCCGCGGGGGGAAAGGACAATGAGCAGTTCTTC.

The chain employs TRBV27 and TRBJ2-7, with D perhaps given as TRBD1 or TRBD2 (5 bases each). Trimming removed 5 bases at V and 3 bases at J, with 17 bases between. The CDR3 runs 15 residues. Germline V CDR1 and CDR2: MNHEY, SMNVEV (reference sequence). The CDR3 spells CASSNRPGRNYEQYF. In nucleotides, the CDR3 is TGTGCCAGCAGTAATCGCCCGGGACGGAACTACGAGCAGTACTTC.

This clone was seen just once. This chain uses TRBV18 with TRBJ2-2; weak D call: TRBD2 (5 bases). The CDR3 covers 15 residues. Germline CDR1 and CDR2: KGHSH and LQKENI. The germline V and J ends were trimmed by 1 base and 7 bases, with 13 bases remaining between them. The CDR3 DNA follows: TGTGCCAGCTCACCACAAACGGGGTGGAACGGGGAGCTGTTTTTT. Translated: CASSPQTGWNGELFF.

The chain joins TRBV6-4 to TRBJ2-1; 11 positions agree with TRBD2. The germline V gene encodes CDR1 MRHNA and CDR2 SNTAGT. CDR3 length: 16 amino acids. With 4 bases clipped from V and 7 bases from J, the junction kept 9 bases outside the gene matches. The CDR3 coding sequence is TGTGCCAGCAGTGCTACCGGGACTAGCGGCTCTAATGAGCAGTTCTTC. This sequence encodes CASSATGTSGSNEQFF.

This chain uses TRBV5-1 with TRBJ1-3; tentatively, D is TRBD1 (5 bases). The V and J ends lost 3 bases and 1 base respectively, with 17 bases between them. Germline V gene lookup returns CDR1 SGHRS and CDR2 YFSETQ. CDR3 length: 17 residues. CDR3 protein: CASSWGTGSTSGNTIYF. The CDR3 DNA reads TGCGCCAGCAGCTGGGGGACGGGGAGTACTTCTGGAAACACCATATATTTT.

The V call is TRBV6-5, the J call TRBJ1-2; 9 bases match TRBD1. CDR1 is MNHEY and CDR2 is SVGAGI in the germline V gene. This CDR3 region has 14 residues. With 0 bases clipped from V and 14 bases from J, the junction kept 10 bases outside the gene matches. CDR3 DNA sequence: TGTGCCAGCAGTTACTCGGGAACAGGGGGCGCGTGGACCTTC. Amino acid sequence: CASSYSGTGGAWTF.

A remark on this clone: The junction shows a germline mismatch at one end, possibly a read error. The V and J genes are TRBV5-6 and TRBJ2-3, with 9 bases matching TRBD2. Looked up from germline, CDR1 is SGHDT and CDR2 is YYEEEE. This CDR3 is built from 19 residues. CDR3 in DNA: TGCGCCCGCAGCGGGGGCGGGACTCGCGGGGGGGCCGGAGCAGATACGCAGTATTTT. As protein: CARSGGGTRGGAGADTQYF.

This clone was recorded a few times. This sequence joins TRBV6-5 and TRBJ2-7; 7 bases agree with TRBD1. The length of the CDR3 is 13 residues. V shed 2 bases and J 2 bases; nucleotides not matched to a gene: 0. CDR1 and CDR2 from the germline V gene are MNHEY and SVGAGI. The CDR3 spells CASSYTGAYEQYF. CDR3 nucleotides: TGTGCCAGCAGTTACACAGGGGCCTACGAGCAGTACTTC.

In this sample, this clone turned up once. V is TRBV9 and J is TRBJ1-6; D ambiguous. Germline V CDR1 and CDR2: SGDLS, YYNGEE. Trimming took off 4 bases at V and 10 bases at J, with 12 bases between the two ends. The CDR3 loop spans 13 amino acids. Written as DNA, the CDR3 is TGTGCCAGCAGCCCGAAATCTGGGTCACCCCTCCACTTT. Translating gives CASSPKSGSPLHF.

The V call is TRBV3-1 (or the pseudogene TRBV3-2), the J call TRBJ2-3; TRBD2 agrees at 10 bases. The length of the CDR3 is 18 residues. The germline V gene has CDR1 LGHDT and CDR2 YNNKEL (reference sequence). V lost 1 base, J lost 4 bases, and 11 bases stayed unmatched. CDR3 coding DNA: TGTGCCAGCAGCCAAGGTCTAGCGGGGGCCTCCGGACCAGATACGCAGTATTTT. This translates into CASSQGLAGASGPDTQYF.

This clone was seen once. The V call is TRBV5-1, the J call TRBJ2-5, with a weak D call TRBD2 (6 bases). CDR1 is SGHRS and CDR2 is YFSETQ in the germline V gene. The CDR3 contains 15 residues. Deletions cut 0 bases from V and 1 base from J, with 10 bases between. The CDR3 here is CASSLAPAGQETQYF. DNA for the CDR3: TGCGCCAGCAGCTTGGCTCCAGCGGGCCAAGAGACCCAGTACTTC.

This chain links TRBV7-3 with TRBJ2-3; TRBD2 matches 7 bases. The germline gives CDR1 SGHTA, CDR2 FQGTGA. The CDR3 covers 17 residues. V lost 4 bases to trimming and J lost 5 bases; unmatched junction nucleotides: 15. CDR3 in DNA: TGTGCCAGCAGCTCTCCCTTTACTAGCGATTATGGAGATACGCAGTATTTT. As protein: CASSSPFTSDYGDTQYF.

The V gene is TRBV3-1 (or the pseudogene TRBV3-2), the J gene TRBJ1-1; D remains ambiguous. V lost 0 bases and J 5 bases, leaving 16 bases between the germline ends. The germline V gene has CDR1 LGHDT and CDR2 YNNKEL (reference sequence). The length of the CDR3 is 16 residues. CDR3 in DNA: TGTGCCAGCAGCCAAGATTTAGCGACGGGTGGGACTGAAGCTTTCTTT. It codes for CASSQDLATGGTEAFF.

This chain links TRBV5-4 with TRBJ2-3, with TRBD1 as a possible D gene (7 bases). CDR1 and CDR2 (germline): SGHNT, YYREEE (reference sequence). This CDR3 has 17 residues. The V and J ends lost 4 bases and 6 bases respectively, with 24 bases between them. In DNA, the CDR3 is TGTGCCAGCAGCCAAATGGGGAATGGAGGGGGCTACGATACGCAGTATTTT. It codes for CASSQMGNGGGYDTQYF.

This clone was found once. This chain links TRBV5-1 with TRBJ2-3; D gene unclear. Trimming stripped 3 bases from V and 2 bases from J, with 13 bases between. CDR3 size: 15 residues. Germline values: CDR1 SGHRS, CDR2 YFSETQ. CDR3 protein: CASSSQPGTTDTQYF. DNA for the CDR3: TGCGCCAGCAGCTCCCAACCGGGCACCACAGATACGCAGTATTTT. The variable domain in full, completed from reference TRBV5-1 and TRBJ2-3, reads KAGVTQTPRYLIKTRGQQVTLSCSPISGHRSVSWYQQTPGQGLQFLFEYFSETQRNKGNFPGRFSGRQFSNSRSEMNVSTLELGDSALYLCASSSQPGTTDTQYFGPGTRLTVL.

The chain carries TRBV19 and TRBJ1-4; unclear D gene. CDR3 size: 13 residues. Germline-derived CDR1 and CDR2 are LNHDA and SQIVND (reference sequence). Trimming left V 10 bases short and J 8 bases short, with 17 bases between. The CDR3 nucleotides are TGTGCCACCCAAGGCATGCCGGGAGAAAAACTGTTTTTT. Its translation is CATQGMPGEKLFF.

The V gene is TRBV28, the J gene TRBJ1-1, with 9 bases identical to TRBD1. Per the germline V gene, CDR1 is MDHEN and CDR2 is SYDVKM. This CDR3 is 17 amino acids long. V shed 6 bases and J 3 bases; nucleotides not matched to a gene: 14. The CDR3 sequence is CASSLPGQGVGYTEAFF. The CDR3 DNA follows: TGTGCCAGCAGCCTCCCGGGACAGGGAGTAGGGTACACTGAAGCTTTCTTT.

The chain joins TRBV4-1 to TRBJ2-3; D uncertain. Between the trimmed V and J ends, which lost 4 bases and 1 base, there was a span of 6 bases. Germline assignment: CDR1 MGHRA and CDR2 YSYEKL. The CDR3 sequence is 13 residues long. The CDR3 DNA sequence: TGCGCCAGCAGCCCCCTAGGCACAGATACGCAGTATTTT. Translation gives CASSPLGTDTQYF.

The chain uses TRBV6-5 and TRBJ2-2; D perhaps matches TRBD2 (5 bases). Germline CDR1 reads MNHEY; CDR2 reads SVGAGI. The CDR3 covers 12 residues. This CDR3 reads CGVGSGTGELFF. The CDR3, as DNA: TGTGGAGTGGGGTCGGGAACCGGGGAGCTGTTTTTT.

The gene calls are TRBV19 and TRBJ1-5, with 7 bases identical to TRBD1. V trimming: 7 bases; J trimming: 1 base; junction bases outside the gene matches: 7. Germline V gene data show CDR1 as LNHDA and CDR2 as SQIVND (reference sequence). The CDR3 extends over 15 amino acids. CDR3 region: CASKPRDRSNQPQHF. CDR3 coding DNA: TGTGCCAGTAAACCCCGGGACAGAAGCAATCAGCCCCAGCATTTT.

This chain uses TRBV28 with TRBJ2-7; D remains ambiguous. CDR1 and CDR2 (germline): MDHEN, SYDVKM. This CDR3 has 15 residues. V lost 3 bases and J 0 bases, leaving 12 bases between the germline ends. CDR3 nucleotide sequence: TGTGCCAGCAGTTTCCCAAGCCGGCTCTCCTACGAGCAGTACTTC. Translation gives CASSFPSRLSYEQYF.

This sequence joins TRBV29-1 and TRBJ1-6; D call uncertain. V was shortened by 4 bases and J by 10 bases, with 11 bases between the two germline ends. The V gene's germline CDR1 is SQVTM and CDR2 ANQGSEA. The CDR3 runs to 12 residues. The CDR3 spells CSVADFGSPLHF. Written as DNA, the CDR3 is TGCAGCGTTGCAGATTTCGGGTCACCCCTCCACTTT.

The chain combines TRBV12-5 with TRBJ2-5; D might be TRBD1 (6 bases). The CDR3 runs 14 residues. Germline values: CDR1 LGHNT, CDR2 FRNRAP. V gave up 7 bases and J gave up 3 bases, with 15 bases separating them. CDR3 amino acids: CASAIDRLEETQYF. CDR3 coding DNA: TGTGCTAGTGCCATCGACAGGTTGGAAGAGACCCAGTACTTC.

The CDR3 loop is CASQGDTEAFF. CDR3 coding DNA: TGTGCCTCCCAGGGTGACACTGAAGCTTTCTTT. The V gene is TRBV10-3, the J gene TRBJ1-1; D possibly corresponds to TRBD1 (5 bases). The CDR3 consists of 11 residues. CDR1 and CDR2 from the germline V gene are ENHRY and SYGVKD. Trimming took off 11 bases at V and 3 bases at J, with 10 bases between the two ends.